A single sample gave rise to the 11 T cell receptor beta chains below, sequenced in a study of neurological immune-mediated disorders (dated by TCRdb to about 2019). The library relied on 5' RACE. Sequencing used an Illumina HiSeq 2500. TCRdb applied fastp at Q25 and MiXCR to the public reads, then kept only in-frame beta chains. Every entry covers one CDR3 protein and lists the most common genes and DNA from its rows. The sample profile shows fewer than 40,000 distinct CDR3 sequences; 13% of them were found once. The ten most abundant clones make up more than 4.5% of the sample. Taken with the paper, the label for time point translates to: technical triplicate 2. The sample consisted of CD4+ T cells from blood. These receptors were taken from a female donor with HTLV-1-associated myelopathy (HAM/TSP).

On this clonotype: At one of its ends the junction is not consistent with the germline gene, which may arise from a read error. The chain couples TRBV7-7 to TRBJ2-3, with TRBD2 identical over 10 bases. Per germline, CDR1 SSHAT and CDR2 FNYEAQ (reference sequence). The CDR3 length is 15 residues. The CDR3 nucleotides are TGTGCTAGCAGCTTGCTAGCGGGAGTTACAGATACGCAGTATTTT. This gives the protein CASSLLAGVTDTQYF.

This clonotype was counted at least ten times. The rearrangement links TRBV6-6 to TRBJ2-7, with 9 bases aligning to TRBD1. V trimming: 6 bases; J trimming: 6 bases; junction bases outside the gene matches: 9. Germline values: CDR1 MNHNY, CDR2 SVGAGI (reference sequence). CDR3 length: 14 amino acids. The CDR3 loop is CASSLDRGSGEQYF. The CDR3 nucleotides read TGTGCCAGCAGCCTAGACAGGGGGAGCGGCGAGCAGTACTTC.

This clonotype was recorded at least ten times. The genes are TRBV28 and TRBJ1-1; TRBD1 aligns across 10 bases. The V and J ends lost 6 bases and 1 base, in that order; junction bases with no gene match: 5. CDR1 MDHEN and CDR2 SYDVKM come from the germline V gene. This CDR3 is 15 amino acids long. CDR3 sequence (DNA): TGTGCCAGCAGCCGGACAGGGGGGGGGAACACTGAAGCTTTCTTT. It translates to CASSRTGGGNTEAFF.

This clonotype was found many times. This sequence joins TRBV7-3 and TRBJ2-1, with 9 bases fitting TRBD2. The CDR3 is made up of 15 amino acids. Losses at the gene ends were 4 bases for V and 0 bases for J; bases not matched to a gene: 1. Germline CDR1 SGHTA, CDR2 FQGTGA. In nucleotides, the CDR3 is TGTGCCAGCAGCTATAGCGGGAGCTCCTACAATGAGCAGTTCTTC. It yields the protein CASSYSGSSYNEQFF.

This clonotype was counted ten times or more. V gene TRBV20-1 combines with J gene TRBJ2-7, with D possibly being TRBD1 or TRBD2 (5 bases each). The length of the CDR3 is 14 residues. Germline V CDR1 and CDR2: DFQATT, SNEGSKA (reference sequence). V lost 6 bases to trimming and J lost 1 base, with 16 bases between them. This CDR3 reads CSATAPGQSYEQYF. The CDR3 DNA follows: TGCAGTGCCACAGCACCGGGGCAATCCTACGAGCAGTACTTC.

In its sample, this clonotype is medium-sized. This chain links TRBV20-1 with TRBJ2-7, with 8 bases lining up with TRBD2. V dropped 6 bases and J dropped 7; count of bases not matched to a gene: 11. The CDR3 is 13 amino acids. In germline, CDR1 is DFQATT, CDR2 SNEGSKA (reference sequence). In DNA, the CDR3 is TGCAGTGCAAGGACCCCGGGGGGGAGAGAGCAGTACTTC. Its translation: CSARTPGGREQYF.

At least ten counts were recorded for this clonotype. V gene TRBV5-4 combines with J gene TRBJ2-2; 8 bases line up with TRBD1. The CDR3 totals 15 residues. The J segment lost 7 bases and the V segment lost 0 bases, leaving 5 bases of the junction unmatched. The germline V gene encodes CDR1 SGHNT and CDR2 YYREEE (reference sequence). CDR3 nucleotide sequence: TGTGCCAGCAGCTTGGGGACAGGGAAAGTCGGGGAGCTGTTTTTT. Protein sequence: CASSLGTGKVGELFF.

In its sample, this clonotype was seen many times. V gene TRBV5-1 combines with J gene TRBJ2-5; no definite D call. The CDR3 is made up of 13 amino acids. Trimming removed 6 bases at V and 0 bases at J, with 9 bases between. Per the germline V gene, CDR1 is SGHRS and CDR2 is YFSETQ. CDR3 region: CASTQQYQETQYF. CDR3 DNA sequence: TGCGCCAGCACACAACAGTACCAAGAGACCCAGTACTTC.

The sample holds many counts of this clonotype. The J gene is TRBJ2-1, the V gene TRBV5-1; 9 bases fit TRBD2. This CDR3 spans 16 amino acids. Germline CDR1 and CDR2: SGHRS and YFSETQ. The V and J ends lost 4 bases and 5 bases, in that order; junction bases with no gene match: 10. The CDR3 bases are TGCGCCAGCAGCCCGAGGGGGGGACTAGCAAACAATGAGCAGTTCTTC. As protein: CASSPRGGLANNEQFF.

At least ten counts were recorded for this clonotype. The V call is TRBV20-1, the J call TRBJ2-1; 10 bases are a match to TRBD2. The CDR3 is 17 amino acids. Germline loops: CDR1 DFQATT, CDR2 SNEGSKA (reference sequence). Trimming at V came to 6 bases and at J to 0 bases, leaving 11 bases not matched to a gene. This chain's CDR3 is CSALPAGGSSSYNEQFF. CDR3 sequence (DNA): TGCAGTGCCCTCCCAGCGGGAGGGTCAAGCTCCTACAATGAGCAGTTCTTC.

Of note for this clonotype: The DNA is left out, because the CDR3 cannot be placed on it with certainty; the CDR3 is given as TCRdb lists it. The V gene is TRBV12-3 or TRBV12-4, the J gene TRBJ2-1; TRBD1 is the table's D call, not checked against the DNA. The CDR3 length is 13 residues, termini included. CDR3 amino acids: CACSARSDTVEFF.